These 26 T cell receptor beta chains were sequenced from one sample in a study of T cell repertoires in cytomegalovirus infection. TCRdb processed the reads anew with MiXCR; each CDR3 protein has one entry. This sample has some 940,000 distinct CDR3 sequences; roughly 30% occur once, and the top ten carry about 14%. Antigens of these TCRs are unknown. The sample here was cultured CD8+ T cells from PBMCs, taken from culture after CMV antigen stimulation. Receptors originate from a human donor in good health (CMV status not recorded). Some clones in this sample may be carry-over from other donors' samples.

As for this clonotype: A read error may produce the germline difference seen at one junction end. The chain has TRBV6-6 and TRBJ2-1; 12 bases are shared with TRBD2. This CDR3 region has 24 residues. From germline, CDR1 is MNHNY and CDR2 SVGAGI (reference sequence). The CDR3 nucleotides are TGTACCAGCAGTTACCCGGGGACAGAAAACTCTAGCGGGGGGGCCACGTCCACCTACAATGAGCAGTTCTTC. It encodes CTSSYPGTENSSGGATSTYNEQFF.

This clonotype was counted a few times. The chain carries TRBV6-6 and TRBJ2-3, with TRBD1 identical over 9 bases. Germline V gene data show CDR1 as MNHNY and CDR2 as SVGAGI (reference sequence). V was pared by 7 bases and J by 2 bases, with 7 bases of the junction left unmatched. The CDR3 has 15 residues. The CDR3 loop reads CASTEGTGSTDTQYF. The CDR3 nucleotides are TGTGCCAGCACGGAAGGGACAGGGTCCACAGATACGCAGTATTTT.

The chain is built from TRBV7-3 and TRBJ2-1; tentatively, D is TRBD1 (6 bases). V was shortened by 5 bases and J by 4 bases, with 18 bases between the two germline ends. Germline V CDR1 and CDR2: SGHTA, FQGTGA. This CDR3 comprises 16 residues. The CDR3: CASSGQQGSRYNEQFF. In nucleotides, the CDR3 is TGTGCCAGCAGCGGACAACAGGGATCGCGTTACAATGAGCAGTTCTTC.

In this sample, this clonotype turned up many times. V and J are TRBV7-2 and TRBJ2-3; D uncertain. CDR1 is SGHTA, CDR2 FQGNSA, per germline. CDR3 length: 14 amino acids. Trimming removed 9 bases at V and 5 bases at J, with 18 bases between. The CDR3 loop reads CASLMTGKLDTQYF. The CDR3 bases are TGTGCCAGTCTCATGACTGGCAAATTAGATACGCAGTATTTT.

The CDR3 coding sequence is TGTGCCAGCAGTGAGTTGCAACCCCGGGGGGAAGCCTACGAGCAGTACTTC. Amino acids: CASSELQPRGEAYEQYF. V and J are TRBV25-1 and TRBJ2-7; TRBD2 matches at 7 bases. CDR1 is MGHDK and CDR2 is SYGVNS in the germline V gene. CDR3 length equals 17 residues. V lost 3 bases to trimming and J lost 2 bases; unmatched junction nucleotides: 13.

In this sample, this clonotype turned up many times. This chain uses TRBV7-6 with TRBJ2-1; TRBD2 matches 7 bases. Trimming at V came to 5 bases and at J to 0 bases, leaving 4 bases not matched to a gene. The CDR3 loop spans 15 amino acids. Germline CDR1 and CDR2: SGHVS and FNYEAQ. CDR3: CASSILAVSYNEQFF. The DNA for the CDR3 is TGTGCCAGCAGCATCCTAGCGGTCTCCTACAATGAGCAGTTCTTC. Using reference TRBV7-6 and TRBJ2-1 for the parts outside the CDR3, the full variable domain is GAGVSQSPRYKVTKRGQDVALRCDPISGHVSLYWYRQALGQGPEFLTYFNYEAQQDKSGLPNDRFSAERPEGSISTLTIQRTEQRDSAMYRCASSILAVSYNEQFFGPGTRLTVL.

This clonotype was found many times. The chain uses TRBV7-6 and TRBJ2-1, with D possibly matching TRBD1 (6 bases). V lost 1 base, J lost 16 bases, and 14 bases lay in between. The CDR3 runs 12 residues. Germline V CDR1 and CDR2: SGHVS, FNYEAQ. CDR3 sequence: CASSLEGKGQFF. Here the CDR3 DNA reads TGTGCCAGCAGCTTAGAAGGGAAGGGACAATTCTTC.

This sequence joins TRBV19 and TRBJ2-2, with a tentative D call TRBD2 (5 bases). From germline, CDR1 is LNHDA and CDR2 SQIVND (reference sequence). The ends were cut back, 3 bases at V and 5 bases at J, with 10 bases in the middle. This CDR3 has 14 residues. The CDR3 DNA follows: TGTGCCAGTAGTATTCGGGGTCTTACCGGGGAGCTGTTTTTT. Translation: CASSIRGLTGELFF.

Only a few counts were recorded for this clonotype. The genes are TRBV28 and TRBJ2-5; D might be TRBD2 (6 bases). The germline gives CDR1 MDHEN, CDR2 SYDVKM. V was clipped by 3 bases and J by 9 bases, with 20 bases between them. This CDR3 contains 15 residues. The CDR3 DNA reads as TGTGCCAGCAGTTTCGGGACTGAAGAACCCCTTGCCCAGTACTTC. Amino acids: CASSFGTEEPLAQYF.

The CDR3 loop reads CASRPQSGQGSYEQYV. The CDR3 coding sequence is TGCGCCAGCAGACCTCAGTCGGGACAGGGGTCCTACGAGCAGTACGTC. The chain joins TRBV10-2 to TRBJ2-7; 10 bases agree with TRBD1. Unmatched junction bases numbered 9, after V lost 6 bases and J lost 1 base. Per the germline V gene, CDR1 is WSHSY and CDR2 is SAAADI. The CDR3 is 16 amino acids.

The chain combines TRBV11-2 with TRBJ2-3; D remains ambiguous. V lost 5 bases to trimming and J lost 11 bases, with 11 bases between them. The CDR3 totals 11 residues. The germline gives CDR1 SGHAT, CDR2 FQNNGV. The CDR3 DNA reads as TGTGCCAGCAGCCCAGCGAGTAGGCAGTATTTT. Its protein is CASSPASRQYF. Full variable domain (missing parts from reference TRBV11-2 and TRBJ2-3): EAGVAQSPRYKIIEKRQSVAFWCNPISGHATLYWYQQILGQGPKLLIQFQNNGVVDDSQLPKDRFSAERLKGVDSTLKIQPAKLEDSAVYLCASSPASRQYFGPGTRLTVL.

The rearrangement joins TRBV12-5 to TRBJ1-1; D gene unclear. V gave up 0 bases and J gave up 10 bases, with 12 bases separating them. The CDR3 contains 13 residues. The germline V gene has CDR1 LGHNT and CDR2 FRNRAP. CDR3 sequence reads: CASGLVPQEGAFF. The CDR3 DNA reads as TGTGCTAGTGGTTTGGTACCCCAAGAAGGAGCTTTCTTT.

With regard to this clonotype: Being one base from a much bigger clone, this may be a read error. The genes are TRBV2 and TRBJ1-1, with a tentative D call TRBD1 (6 bases). The CDR3 runs to 14 residues. Germline lookup yields CDR1 SNHLY and CDR2 FYNNEI. With 6 bases removed from V and 1 base from J, the gap between germline ends came to 12 bases. The DNA of the CDR3 is TGTGCCAGCAGCTCCCAGACAGGGAACACTGAAGCTTTCTTT. Protein: CASSSQTGNTEAFF.

This chain links TRBV12-3 or TRBV12-4 with TRBJ1-6, with 7 bases matching TRBD1. The V segment lost 7 bases and the J segment 7 bases; nucleotides outside the gene matches: 7. This CDR3 contains 14 residues. For the CDR3, the DNA is TGTGCCAGCACTTGGGACAGACGAAATTCACCCCTCCACTTT. Translated: CASTWDRRNSPLHF.

The genes are TRBV7-9 and TRBJ1-2; 11 nucleotides align to TRBD1. V trimming: 1 base; J trimming: 7 bases; junction bases outside the gene matches: 5. The germline V gene has CDR1 SEHNR and CDR2 FQNEAQ (reference sequence). This CDR3 has 15 residues. As DNA, the CDR3 is TGTGCCAGCAGCTTAGGGGACAGGGGGGCTGCTGGCTACACCTTC. It is translated as CASSLGDRGAAGYTF.

There are a few counts of this clonotype. The rearrangement joins TRBV6-2 or TRBV6-3 to TRBJ1-2; unclear D gene. Trimming took 0 bases from V and 3 from J, leaving 8 bases between them. The CDR3 runs to 14 residues. Germline V gene lookup returns CDR1 MNHEY and CDR2 SVGEGT. CDR3 sequence: CASSYSEAYYGYTF. CDR3 nucleotide sequence: TGTGCCAGCAGTTACTCAGAGGCATACTATGGCTACACCTTC.

This chain joins TRBV15 and TRBJ2-2, with D possibly being TRBD1 (5 bases). V was clipped by 5 bases and J by 1 base, with 11 bases between them. The germline CDR1 and CDR2 sequences are LNHNV and YYDKDF (reference sequence). The CDR3 is 15 amino acids. The DNA for the CDR3 is TGTGCCACCAGCGTGACGCAGGGGAACACCGGGGAGCTGTTTTTT. Translation gives CATSVTQGNTGELFF.

V and J are TRBV4-1 and TRBJ1-6; 10 bases align to TRBD1. Per the germline V gene, CDR1 is MGHRA and CDR2 is YSYEKL. This CDR3 is built from 14 residues. V trimming: 5 bases; J trimming: 10 bases; junction bases outside the gene matches: 5. The CDR3 here is CASSDGTGDSPLHF. The CDR3 bases are TGCGCCAGCAGCGATGGGACAGGGGACTCACCCCTCCACTTT.

This clonotype has a handful of counts. The V call is TRBV7-9, the J call TRBJ2-1; D not certain. The ends were cut back, 2 bases at V and 8 bases at J, with 10 bases in the middle. Germline V gives CDR1 SEHNR, CDR2 FQNEAQ (reference sequence). This CDR3 region has 13 residues. The CDR3 DNA is TGTGCCAGCAGCTTAAAGGGAATTGATGAGCAGTTCTTC. Its translation is CASSLKGIDEQFF.

Notes on this clonotype: The germline gene is not matched at one end of the junction; a read error may be the cause. The chain recombines TRBV4-1 with TRBJ1-5; the D is unclear. The CDR3 loop spans 15 amino acids. Germline CDR1 is MGHRA and CDR2 is YSYEKL. CDR3 nucleotides: TGTGCCAGCAGCCAAGTGGCGTCTAGCAATCAGCCCCAGCATTTT. Translation gives CASSQVASSNQPQHF.

This clonotype has a handful of counts. This chain uses TRBV7-9 with TRBJ2-2, with D tentatively TRBD1 (5 bases). Germline V gene sequence: CDR1 SEHNR, CDR2 FQNEAQ (reference sequence). Trimming stripped 5 bases from V and 3 bases from J, with 16 bases between. The CDR3 totals 16 residues. The CDR3: CASSAQGERDTGELFF. In nucleotides, the CDR3 is TGTGCCAGCAGCGCCCAGGGTGAAAGGGACACCGGGGAGCTGTTTTTT. Full variable domain (missing parts from reference TRBV7-9 and TRBJ2-2): DTGVSQNPRHKITKRGQNVTFRCDPISEHNRLYWYRQTLGQGPEFLTYFQNEAQLEKSRLLSDRFSAERPKGSFSTLEIQRTEQGDSAMYLCASSAQGERDTGELFFGEGSRLTVL.

The chain employs TRBV5-4 and TRBJ2-5, with 8 bases fitting TRBD2. From germline, CDR1 is SGHNT and CDR2 YYREEE (reference sequence). The V and J ends lost 8 bases and 1 base, in that order; junction bases with no gene match: 10. CDR3 length: 15 residues. The DNA for the CDR3 is TGTGCCAGTAGCACCTTAGCGGGGCCCCAAGAGACCCAGTACTTC. Translating it yields CASSTLAGPQETQYF.

J is TRBJ1-5 and V is TRBV6-1; unclear D gene. CDR3 length: 15 amino acids. Germline V gives CDR1 MNHNS, CDR2 SASEGT. V was pared by 1 base and J by 5 bases, with 12 bases between. CDR3 sequence: CASSEDPGSYQPQHF. The CDR3, as DNA: TGTGCCAGCAGTGAAGATCCGGGGTCCTATCAGCCCCAGCATTTT.

This clonotype was counted only a few times. The rearrangement joins TRBV11-3 to TRBJ2-3; 11 nucleotides align to TRBD2. V lost 4 bases and J lost 4; bases outside the gene matches: 13. This CDR3 has 18 amino acids. Germline V gene data show CDR1 as SGHNT and CDR2 as YENEEA. CDR3: CASSSRSGGAGGPDTQYF. CDR3 sequence (DNA): TGTGCCAGCAGCTCGCGTAGCGGGGGGGCCGGTGGGCCAGATACGCAGTATTTT.

In this sample, this clonotype turned up many times. The V gene is TRBV5-1, the J gene TRBJ2-7, with a weak D call TRBD2 (5 bases). CDR1 and CDR2 (germline): SGHRS, YFSETQ. The V gene lost 0 bases and the J gene lost 7 bases, with 11 bases spanning the gap. The CDR3 extends over 13 amino acids. CDR3 loop: CASSLVAGREQYF. CDR3 DNA sequence: TGCGCCAGCAGCTTGGTGGCGGGCAGAGAGCAGTACTTC.

The chain recombines TRBV19 with TRBJ2-1; 12 bases map to TRBD2. Trimming cost V 1 base and J 3 bases; bases outside gene matches: 1. CDR1 is LNHDA and CDR2 is SQIVND in the germline V gene (reference sequence). There are 16 residues in the CDR3. CDR3 region: CASSIVGLAGYNEQFF. As DNA, the CDR3 is TGTGCCAGTAGTATAGTGGGACTAGCGGGCTACAATGAGCAGTTCTTC.